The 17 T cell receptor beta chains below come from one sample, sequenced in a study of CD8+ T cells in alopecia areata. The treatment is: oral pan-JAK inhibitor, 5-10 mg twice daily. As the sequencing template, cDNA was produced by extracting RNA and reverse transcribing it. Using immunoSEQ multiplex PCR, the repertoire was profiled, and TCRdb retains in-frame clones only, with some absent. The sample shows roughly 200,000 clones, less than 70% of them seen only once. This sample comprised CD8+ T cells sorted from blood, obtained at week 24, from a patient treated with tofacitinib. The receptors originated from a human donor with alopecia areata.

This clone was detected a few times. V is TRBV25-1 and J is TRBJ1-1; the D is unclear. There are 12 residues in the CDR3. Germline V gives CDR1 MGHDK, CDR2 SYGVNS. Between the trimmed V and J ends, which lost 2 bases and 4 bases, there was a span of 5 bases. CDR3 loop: CASSEGVTEAFF. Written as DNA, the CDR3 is TGTGCCAGCAGTGAAGGTGTCACTGAAGCTTTCTTT.

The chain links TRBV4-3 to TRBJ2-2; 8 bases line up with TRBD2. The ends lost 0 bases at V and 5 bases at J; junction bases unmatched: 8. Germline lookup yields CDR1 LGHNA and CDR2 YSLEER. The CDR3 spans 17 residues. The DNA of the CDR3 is TGCGCCAGCAGCCAAGAGGAAGCGGGGGACCGAACCGGGGAGCTGTTTTTT. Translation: CASSQEEAGDRTGELFF.

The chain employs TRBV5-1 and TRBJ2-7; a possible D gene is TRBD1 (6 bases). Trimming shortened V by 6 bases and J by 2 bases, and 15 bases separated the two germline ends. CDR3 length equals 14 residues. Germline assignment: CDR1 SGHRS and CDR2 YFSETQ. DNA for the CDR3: TGCGCCAGCACGGACAGAACGACAACCTACGAGCAGTACTTC. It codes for CASTDRTTTYEQYF.

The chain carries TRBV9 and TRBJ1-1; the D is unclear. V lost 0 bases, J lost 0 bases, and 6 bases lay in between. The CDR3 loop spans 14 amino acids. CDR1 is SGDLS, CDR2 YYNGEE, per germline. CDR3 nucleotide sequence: TGTGCCAGCAGCGTAGGTAAGGTGAACACTGAAGCTTTCTTT. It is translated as CASSVGKVNTEAFF. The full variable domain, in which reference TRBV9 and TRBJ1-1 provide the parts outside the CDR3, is DSGVTQTPKHLITATGQRVTLRCSPRSGDLSVYWYQQSLDQGLQFLIQYYNGEERAKGNILERFSAQQFPDLHSELNLSSLELGDSALYFCASSVGKVNTEAFFGQGTRLTVV.

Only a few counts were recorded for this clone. The CDR3 region has the DNA TGTGCCAGCAGTTACAGACAGGGTCTCGACTATGGCTACACCTTC. Translated: CASSYRQGLDYGYTF. The chain couples TRBV6-5 to TRBJ1-2, with TRBD1 identical over 7 bases. Germline CDR1 is MNHEY and CDR2 is SVGAGI. V gave up 2 bases and J gave up 3 bases; unmatched junction bases: 6. This CDR3 has 15 amino acids.

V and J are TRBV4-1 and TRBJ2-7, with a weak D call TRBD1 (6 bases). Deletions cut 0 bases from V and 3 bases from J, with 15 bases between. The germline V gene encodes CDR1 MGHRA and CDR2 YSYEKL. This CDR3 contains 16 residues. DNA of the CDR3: TGCGCCAGCAGCCAAGATACCCAGGGGATGGTCTACGAGCAGTACTTC. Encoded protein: CASSQDTQGMVYEQYF.

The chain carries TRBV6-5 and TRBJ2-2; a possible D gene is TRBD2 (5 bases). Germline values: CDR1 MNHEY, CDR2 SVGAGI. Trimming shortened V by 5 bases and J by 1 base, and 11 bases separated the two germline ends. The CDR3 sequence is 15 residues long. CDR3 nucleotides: TGTGCCAGCAGTATAATAGGAGGGAACACCGGGGAGCTGTTTTTT. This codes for CASSIIGGNTGELFF.

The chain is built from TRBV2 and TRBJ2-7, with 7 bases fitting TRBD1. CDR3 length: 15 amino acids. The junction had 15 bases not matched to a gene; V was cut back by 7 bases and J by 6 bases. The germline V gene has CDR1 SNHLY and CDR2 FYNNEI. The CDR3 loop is CASITPDRKGVEQYF. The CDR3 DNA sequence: TGTGCCAGCATTACCCCGGACAGGAAGGGGGTCGAGCAGTACTTC.

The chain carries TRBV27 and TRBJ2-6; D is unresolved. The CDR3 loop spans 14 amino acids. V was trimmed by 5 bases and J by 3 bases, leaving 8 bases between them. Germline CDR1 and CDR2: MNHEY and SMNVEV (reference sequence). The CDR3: CASSPRGGANVLTF. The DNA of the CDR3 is TGTGCCAGCAGTCCCCGCGGTGGGGCCAACGTCCTGACTTTC.

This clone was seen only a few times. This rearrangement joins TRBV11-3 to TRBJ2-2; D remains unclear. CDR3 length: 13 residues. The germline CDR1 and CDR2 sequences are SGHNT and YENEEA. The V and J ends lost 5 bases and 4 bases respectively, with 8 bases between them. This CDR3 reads CASSLGRTGELFF. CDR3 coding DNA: TGTGCCAGCAGCCTTGGACGCACCGGGGAGCTGTTTTTT.

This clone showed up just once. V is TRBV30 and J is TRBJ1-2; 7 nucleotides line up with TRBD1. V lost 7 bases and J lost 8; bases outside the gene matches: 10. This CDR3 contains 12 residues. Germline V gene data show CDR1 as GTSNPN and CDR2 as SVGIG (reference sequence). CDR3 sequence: CASIGTVEGYTF. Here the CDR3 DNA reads TGTGCCTCCATCGGGACAGTGGAGGGCTACACCTTC.

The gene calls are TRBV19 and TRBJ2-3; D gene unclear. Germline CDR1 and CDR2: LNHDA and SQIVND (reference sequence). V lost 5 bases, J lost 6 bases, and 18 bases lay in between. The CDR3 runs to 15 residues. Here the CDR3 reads CASSLPSSGRDTQYF. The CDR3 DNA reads TGTGCCAGTAGTCTCCCCTCGTCAGGTCGGGATACGCAGTATTTT.

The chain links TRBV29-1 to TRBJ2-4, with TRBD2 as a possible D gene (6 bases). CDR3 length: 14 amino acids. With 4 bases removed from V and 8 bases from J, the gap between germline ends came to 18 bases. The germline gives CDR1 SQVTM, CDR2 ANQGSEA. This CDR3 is CSVVMAGRRDIQYF. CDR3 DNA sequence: TGCAGCGTTGTCATGGCCGGGCGGAGGGACATTCAGTACTTC. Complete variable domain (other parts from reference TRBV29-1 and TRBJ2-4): SAVISQKPSRDICQRGTSLTIQCQVDSQVTMMFWYRQQPGQSLTLIATANQGSEATYESGFVIDKFPISRPNLTFSTLTVSNMSPEDSSIYLCSVVMAGRRDIQYFGAGTRLSVL.

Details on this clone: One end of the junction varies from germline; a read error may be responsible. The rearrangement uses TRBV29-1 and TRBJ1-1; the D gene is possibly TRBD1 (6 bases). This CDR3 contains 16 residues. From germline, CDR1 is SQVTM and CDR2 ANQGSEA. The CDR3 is CSVEGAGGDSNTEAFF. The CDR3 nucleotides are TGCAGCGTGGAAGGGGCGGGGGGCGATTCGAACACTGAAGCTTTCTTT.

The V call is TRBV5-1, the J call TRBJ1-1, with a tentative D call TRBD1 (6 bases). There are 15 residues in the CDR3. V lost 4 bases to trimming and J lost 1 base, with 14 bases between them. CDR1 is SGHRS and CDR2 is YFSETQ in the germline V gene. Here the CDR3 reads CASSGGDRWNTEAFF. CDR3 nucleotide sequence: TGCGCCAGCAGCGGAGGAGACAGGTGGAACACTGAAGCTTTCTTT.

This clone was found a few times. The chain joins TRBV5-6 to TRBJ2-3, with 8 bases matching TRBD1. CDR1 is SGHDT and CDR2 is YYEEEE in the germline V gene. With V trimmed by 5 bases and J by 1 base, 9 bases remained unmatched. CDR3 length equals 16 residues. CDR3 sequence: CASSSPPGQGTDTQYF. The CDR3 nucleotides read TGTGCCAGCAGTTCACCCCCGGGACAGGGCACAGATACGCAGTATTTT.

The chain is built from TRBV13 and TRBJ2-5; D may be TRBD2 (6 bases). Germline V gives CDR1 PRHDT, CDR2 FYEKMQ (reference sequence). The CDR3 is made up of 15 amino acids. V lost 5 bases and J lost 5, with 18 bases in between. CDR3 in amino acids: CASSPPTGGKETQYF. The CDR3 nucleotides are TGTGCCAGCAGCCCACCGACGGGCGGGAAGGAGACCCAGTACTTC.